The next 26 T cell receptor beta chains were all read from a single sample in a study of cytomegalovirus exposure and HLA in healthy donors. The PCR contained 60 Vbeta and 13 Jbeta primers. Only in-frame clones appear in the TCRdb table, and some are missing; sequencing was by immunoSEQ multiplex PCR. Of nearly 110,000 clones in the sample, approximately 82% were seen once. Sequenced sample: PBMCs. Receptor source: a man aged 35-49 years in good health and CMV-seronegative.

This clone was seen a single time. The J gene is TRBJ2-1, the V gene TRBV19; 10 positions agree with TRBD2. With 6 bases clipped from V and 8 bases from J, the junction kept 10 bases outside the gene matches. This CDR3 contains 15 residues. The germline gives CDR1 LNHDA, CDR2 SQIVND (reference sequence). The DNA for the CDR3 is TGTGCCAGTAGAAATAGCGGGGGGACCCTCGATGAGCAGTTCTTC. It is translated as CASRNSGGTLDEQFF.

This sequence joins TRBV5-1 and TRBJ1-2; 9 nucleotides align to TRBD1. The V gene end was trimmed by 1 base and the J gene end by 4 bases; junction bases not matched to a gene: 5. Germline CDR1 SGHRS, CDR2 YFSETQ. This CDR3 has 15 amino acids. DNA for the CDR3: TGCGCCAGCAGCTTGACAGGGGGCGGGAGCTATGGCTACACCTTC. Its protein product is CASSLTGGGSYGYTF. Supplemented by reference TRBV5-1 and TRBJ1-2, the full variable domain reads KAGVTQTPRYLIKTRGQQVTLSCSPISGHRSVSWYQQTPGQGLQFLFEYFSETQRNKGNFPGRFSGRQFSNSRSEMNVSTLELGDSALYLCASSLTGGGSYGYTFGSGTRLTVV.

This clone has a handful of counts. This chain uses TRBV2 with TRBJ1-1; unclear D gene. Germline V lookup: CDR1 SNHLY, CDR2 FYNNEI. The CDR3 is made up of 13 amino acids. V lost 6 bases to trimming and J lost 3 bases, with 11 bases between them. The chain's CDR3 is CASSTYEYTEAFF. The CDR3, as DNA: TGTGCCAGCAGCACCTATGAGTACACTGAAGCTTTCTTT. The whole variable domain, remainder taken from reference TRBV2 and TRBJ1-1, is EPEVTQTPSHQVTQMGQEVILRCVPISNHLYFYWYRQILGQKVEFLVSFYNNEISEKSEIFDDQFSVERPDGSNFTLKIRSTKLEDSAMYFCASSTYEYTEAFFGQGTRLTVV.

J is TRBJ2-7 and V is TRBV6-1, with 11 bases matching TRBD2. There are 14 residues in the CDR3. Germline CDR1 MNHNS, CDR2 SASEGT. Trimming removed 8 bases from V and 1 base from J; junction bases left unmatched: 4. CDR3 coding DNA: TGTGCCAGCGCGGGGACTAGCGGTTCCTACGAGCAGTACTTC. It translates to CASAGTSGSYEQYF.

The chain carries TRBV2 and TRBJ1-5; weak D call: TRBD1 (5 bases). Germline V gives CDR1 SNHLY, CDR2 FYNNEI. The CDR3 loop spans 14 amino acids. The ends were cut back, 8 bases at V and 0 bases at J, with 11 bases in the middle. CDR3 residues: CASSDRYSNQPQHF. The CDR3 DNA reads TGTGCCAGCTCCGACAGATATAGCAATCAGCCCCAGCATTTT.

This chain uses TRBV6-6 with TRBJ2-3; perhaps TRBD1 as D (6 bases). This CDR3 is 14 amino acids long. CDR1 MNHNY and CDR2 SVGAGI come from the germline V gene (reference sequence). V lost 2 bases, J lost 5 bases, and 11 bases lay in between. This CDR3 reads CASSYGGAEDTQYF. The DNA of the CDR3 is TGTGCCAGCAGTTACGGGGGCGCGGAAGATACGCAGTATTTT.

The chain employs TRBV2 and TRBJ1-1; TRBD1 might be the D (5 bases). The CDR3 is 13 amino acids. Germline CDR1 is SNHLY and CDR2 is FYNNEI. V lost 6 bases to trimming and J lost 5 bases, with 13 bases between them. DNA for the CDR3: TGTGCCAGCAGCTCCGGGGGGGTAACTGAAGCTTTCTTT. Its protein product is CASSSGGVTEAFF.

J is TRBJ2-3 and V is TRBV7-2; no firm D call. CDR3 length: 15 amino acids. Trimming shortened V by 8 bases and J by 1 base, and 16 bases separated the two germline ends. Germline lookup yields CDR1 SGHTA and CDR2 FQGNSA. CDR3 sequence reads: CASVSWLGGTDTQYF. In DNA form, the CDR3 reads TGTGCCAGCGTGAGTTGGCTAGGAGGCACAGATACGCAGTATTTT. The full variable domain, in which reference TRBV7-2 and TRBJ2-3 provide the parts outside the CDR3, is GAGVSQSPSNKVTEKGKDVELRCDPISGHTALYWYRQSLGQGLEFLIYFQGNSAPDKSGLPSDRFSAERTGGSVSTLTIQRTQQEDSAVYLCASVSWLGGTDTQYFGPGTRLTVL.

J is TRBJ2-5 and V is TRBV7-8; maybe TRBD1 (5 bases). The CDR3 sequence is 13 residues long. V gave up 5 bases and J gave up 4 bases, with 11 bases separating them. Germline V CDR1 and CDR2: SGHVS, FQNEAQ. CDR3 sequence reads: CASSPGRGETQYF. The CDR3 DNA is TGTGCCAGCAGCCCAGGAAGGGGAGAGACCCAGTACTTC.

The chain is built from TRBV7-8 and TRBJ2-7, with D possibly being TRBD2 (6 bases). CDR1 SGHVS and CDR2 FQNEAQ come from the germline V gene. Trimming stripped 5 bases from V and 5 bases from J, with 10 bases between. The CDR3 consists of 12 residues. Written as DNA, the CDR3 is TGTGCCAGCAGCCCACTAGCCAACGAGCAGTACTTC. Translated, it gives CASSPLANEQYF.

This sequence joins TRBV5-1 and TRBJ1-2; TRBD1 aligns across 7 bases. CDR3 length: 13 amino acids. V lost 0 bases, J lost 6 bases, and 2 bases stayed unmatched. CDR1 and CDR2 (germline): SGHRS, YFSETQ. The DNA of the CDR3 is TGCGCCAGCAGCTTGGAACAGGGGCATGGCTACACCTTC. This sequence encodes CASSLEQGHGYTF.

This chain joins TRBV2 and TRBJ2-7, with 11 positions matching TRBD2. V gave up 3 bases and J gave up 1 base; unmatched junction bases: 2. Looked up from germline, CDR1 is SNHLY and CDR2 is FYNNEI. This CDR3 is 15 amino acids long. The CDR3 DNA sequence: TGTGCCAGCAGTGATCTAGCGGGGGGTTCCTACGAGCAGTACTTC. It yields the protein CASSDLAGGSYEQYF.

The V call is TRBV4-1, the J call TRBJ2-3, with D possibly matching TRBD2 (7 bases). The CDR3 loop spans 15 amino acids. Germline assignment: CDR1 MGHRA and CDR2 YSYEKL. V dropped 4 bases and J dropped 6 bases, with 17 bases sitting between them. The CDR3: CASSLGPGGRDTQYF. The DNA for the CDR3 is TGCGCCAGCAGCCTAGGCCCGGGGGGCCGGGATACGCAGTATTTT.

This chain connects TRBV6-4 to TRBJ2-6; maybe TRBD2 (5 bases). CDR1 and CDR2 (germline): MRHNA, SNTAGT. The ends were cut back, 4 bases at V and 2 bases at J, with 15 bases in the middle. CDR3 size: 17 residues. In DNA, the CDR3 is TGTGCCAGCAGTGGAAAAGCGGAGCCCACTGGGGCCAACGTCCTGACTTTC. Protein: CASSGKAEPTGANVLTF.

The chain is built from TRBV29-1 and TRBJ2-2; TRBD1 matches at 9 bases. CDR1 and CDR2 (germline): SQVTM, ANQGSEA. V lost 6 bases, J lost 4 bases, and 6 bases stayed unmatched. The CDR3 is made up of 14 amino acids. The CDR3 region is CSVDRGFGTGELFF. CDR3 DNA: TGCAGCGTAGACAGGGGGTTTGGCACCGGGGAGCTGTTTTTT.

This sequence joins TRBV2 and TRBJ2-1; 7 bases align to TRBD1. The trim removed 4 bases at V and 1 base at J, leaving 1 base unmatched. Germline assignment: CDR1 SNHLY and CDR2 FYNNEI. This CDR3 is built from 14 residues. The CDR3 coding sequence is TGTGCCAGCAGTGGACAGGGTTCCTACAATGAGCAGTTCTTC. Encoded protein: CASSGQGSYNEQFF.

This sequence joins TRBV4-1 and TRBJ1-4; 7 bases fit TRBD1. The CDR3 consists of 16 residues. With 4 bases clipped from V and 4 bases from J, the junction kept 9 bases outside the gene matches. The germline V gene has CDR1 MGHRA and CDR2 YSYEKL. The CDR3 nucleotides are TGCGCCAGCAGCCCTATACCGGGACAGAATAATGAAAAACTGTTTTTT. Its protein is CASSPIPGQNNEKLFF.

V and J are TRBV19 and TRBJ2-2; possible D gene TRBD1, 6 bases. The germline V and J ends were trimmed by 4 bases and 6 bases, with 12 bases remaining between them. Germline assignment: CDR1 LNHDA and CDR2 SQIVND (reference sequence). The CDR3 runs to 14 residues. This chain's CDR3 is CASSTAGVAGELFF. The CDR3 DNA reads as TGTGCCAGTAGTACCGCAGGGGTAGCCGGGGAGCTGTTTTTT.

The chain is built from TRBV7-9 and TRBJ1-2, with a tentative D call TRBD1 (6 bases). Trimming removed 8 bases from V and 11 bases from J, with 18 bases in between. The CDR3 runs 12 residues. The germline V gene has CDR1 SEHNR and CDR2 FQNEAQ (reference sequence). The CDR3 loop reads CASGLRYREYTF. CDR3 DNA sequence: TGTGCCAGCGGGCTACGATACAGGGAATACACCTTC.

This chain links TRBV4-1 with TRBJ2-3; perhaps TRBD1 as D (6 bases). Germline values: CDR1 MGHRA, CDR2 YSYEKL. The CDR3 is 14 amino acids. Trimming shortened V by 6 bases and J by 4 bases, and 14 bases separated the two germline ends. The CDR3 DNA sequence: TGCGCCAGCAGATGGGACACTTGGGCAGATACGCAGTATTTT. This translates into CASRWDTWADTQYF.

CDR3 coding DNA: TGTGCCAGCAGCGCGGGACAGACACCTAGCACAGATACGCAGTATTTT. Translating gives CASSAGQTPSTDTQYF. The chain combines TRBV19 with TRBJ2-3; tentatively, D is TRBD1 (7 bases). The CDR3 consists of 16 residues. The germline V and J ends were trimmed by 9 bases and 0 bases, with 19 bases remaining between them. Per germline, CDR1 LNHDA and CDR2 SQIVND (reference sequence).

The J gene is TRBJ1-4, the V gene TRBV6-1; TRBD1 might be the D (6 bases). The germline CDR1 and CDR2 sequences are MNHNS and SASEGT. Trimming stripped 3 bases from V and 3 bases from J, with 11 bases between. The CDR3 runs to 15 residues. DNA of the CDR3: TGTGCCAGCAGTGAGACAGGCGGCCCTAATGAAAAACTGTTTTTT. It is translated as CASSETGGPNEKLFF.

The rearrangement links TRBV19 to TRBJ2-3; weak D call: TRBD2 (7 bases). In germline, CDR1 is LNHDA, CDR2 SQIVND (reference sequence). The ends were cut back, 5 bases at V and 1 base at J, with 22 bases in the middle. This CDR3 contains 18 residues. CDR3 coding DNA: TGTGCCAGTAGTCCCAGAGGGGGGGGCGCACGAGGCACAGATACGCAGTATTTT. Translating it yields CASSPRGGGARGTDTQYF. Looking up the rest from reference TRBV19 and TRBJ2-3 gives the full variable domain: DGGITQSPKYLFRKEGQNVTLSCEQNLNHDAMYWYRQDPGQGLRLIYYSQIVNDFQKGDIAEGYSVSREKKESFPLTVTSAQKNPTAFYLCASSPRGGGARGTDTQYFGPGTRLTVL.

This sequence joins TRBV2 and TRBJ2-6; D perhaps matches TRBD1 (5 bases). CDR1 is SNHLY, CDR2 FYNNEI, per germline. This CDR3 has 15 amino acids. The V and J ends lost 6 bases and 8 bases respectively, with 17 bases between them. CDR3 nucleotide sequence: TGTGCCAGCAGGGCCGCCCAGGGTCAGTCCAACGTCCTGACTTTC. The encoded protein is CASRAAQGQSNVLTF.

In regard to this clone: One end of the junction fails to match germline, which may point to a read error. The chain joins TRBV5-4 to TRBJ2-7; 8 bases map to TRBD1. This CDR3 spans 13 amino acids. In germline, CDR1 is SGHNT, CDR2 YYREEE (reference sequence). CDR3 nucleotides: TGTGCCAGCAGTTTGGACAGGGTCGCCGAGCAGTACTTC. Protein: CASSLDRVAEQYF. The variable domain in full, with the rest retrieved from reference TRBV5-4 and TRBJ2-7, is ETGVTQSPTHLIKTRGQQVTLRCSSQSGHNTVSWYQQALGQGPQFIFQYYREEENGRGNFPPRFSGLQFPNYSSELNVNALELDDSALYLCASSLDRVAEQYFGPGTRLTVT.

V is TRBV5-6 and J is TRBJ2-3; 12 bases are a match to TRBD2. V lost 6 bases and J lost 1; bases outside the gene matches: 9. Germline V gene lookup returns CDR1 SGHDT and CDR2 YYEEEE. The length of the CDR3 is 17 residues. Here the CDR3 reads CASKGLAGGRGTDTQYF. CDR3 DNA sequence: TGTGCCAGCAAGGGCCTAGCGGGGGGGCGGGGCACAGATACGCAGTATTTT.